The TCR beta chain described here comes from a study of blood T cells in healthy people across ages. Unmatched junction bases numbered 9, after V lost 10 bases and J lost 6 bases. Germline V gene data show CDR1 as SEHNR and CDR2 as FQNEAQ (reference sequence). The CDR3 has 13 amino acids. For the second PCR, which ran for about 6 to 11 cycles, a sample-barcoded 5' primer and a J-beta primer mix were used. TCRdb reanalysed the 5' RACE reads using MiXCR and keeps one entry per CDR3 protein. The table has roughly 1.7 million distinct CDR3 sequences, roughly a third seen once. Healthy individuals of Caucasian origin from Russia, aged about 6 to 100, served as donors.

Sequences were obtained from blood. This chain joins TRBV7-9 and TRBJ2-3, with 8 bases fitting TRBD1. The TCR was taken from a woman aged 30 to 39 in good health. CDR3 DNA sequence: TGTGCCACCTCGGACAGGGTAGCGGATACGCAGTATTTT. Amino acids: CATSDRVADTQYF.